The source of this TCR beta chain is a study of blood T cell repertoires in COVID-19. Study overall: Material from acute and convalescent COVID-19 was sourced from the United States, Italy and Spain. PBMCs, B-cell-depleted T cells, or T cells were the source of the cDNA or gDNA that made up the material.

Study processing details: Estimation of nucleated cell counts was performed using reference gene primer amplification. Assay used: immunoSEQ multiplex PCR; TCRdb lists only in-frame clones, some missing. D and trimming were read from the DNA, whereas the V and J calls and clone size are those reported in that table. Among over 60,000 clones listed, approximately 89% were seen once. The CDR3 loop spans 14 amino acids. This TCR was sampled from a woman aged 60-75 years with acute or convalescent COVID-19. The chain combines TRBV21-1 with TRBJ2-7; the table gives TRBD2 as D, unverified against the DNA. TRBV21-1 corresponds to a pseudogene. The source material was peripheral blood. CDR3 loop: CASSRGIFSYEQYF. CDR3 coding DNA: TGTGCCAGCAGCAGAGGGATATTCTCCTACGAGCAGTACTTC.